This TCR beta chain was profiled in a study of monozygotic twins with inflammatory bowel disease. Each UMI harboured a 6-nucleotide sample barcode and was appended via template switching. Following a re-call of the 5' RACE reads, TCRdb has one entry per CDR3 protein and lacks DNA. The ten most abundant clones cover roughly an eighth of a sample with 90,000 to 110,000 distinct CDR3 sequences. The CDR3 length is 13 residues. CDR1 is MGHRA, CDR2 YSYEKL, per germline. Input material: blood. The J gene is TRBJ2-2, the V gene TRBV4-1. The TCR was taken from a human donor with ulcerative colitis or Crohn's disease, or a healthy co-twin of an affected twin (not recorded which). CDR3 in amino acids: CASSQVYTGELFF.